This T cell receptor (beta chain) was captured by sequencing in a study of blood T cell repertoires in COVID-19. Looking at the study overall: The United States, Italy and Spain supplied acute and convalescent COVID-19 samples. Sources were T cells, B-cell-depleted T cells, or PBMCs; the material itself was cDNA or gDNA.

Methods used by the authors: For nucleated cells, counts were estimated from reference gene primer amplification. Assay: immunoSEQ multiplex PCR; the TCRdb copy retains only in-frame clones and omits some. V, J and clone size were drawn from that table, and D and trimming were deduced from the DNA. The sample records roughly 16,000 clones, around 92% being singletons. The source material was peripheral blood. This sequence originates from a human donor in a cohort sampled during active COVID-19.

DNA of the CDR3: TGTGCCAGCAGTGTATGGCTAGCGCAAGAGACCCAGTACTTC. This gives the protein CASSVWLAQETQYF. J is TRBJ2-5 and V is TRBV2, with D perhaps TRBD2 (6 bases). Trimming shortened V by 4 bases and J by 2 bases, and 11 bases separated the two germline ends. Germline-derived CDR1 and CDR2 are SNHLY and FYNNEI. This CDR3 contains 14 residues.